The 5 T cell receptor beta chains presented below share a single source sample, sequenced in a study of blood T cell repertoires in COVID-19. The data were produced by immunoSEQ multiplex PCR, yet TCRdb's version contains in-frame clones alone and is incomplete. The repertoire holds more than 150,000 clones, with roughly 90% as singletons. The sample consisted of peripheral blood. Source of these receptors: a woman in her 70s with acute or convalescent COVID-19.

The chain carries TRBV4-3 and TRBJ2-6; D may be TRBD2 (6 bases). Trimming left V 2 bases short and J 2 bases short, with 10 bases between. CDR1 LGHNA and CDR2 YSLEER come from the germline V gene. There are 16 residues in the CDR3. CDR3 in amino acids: CASSQNSGTGANVLTF. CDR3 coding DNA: TGCGCCAGCAGCCAAAATAGCGGAACTGGGGCCAACGTCCTGACTTTC.

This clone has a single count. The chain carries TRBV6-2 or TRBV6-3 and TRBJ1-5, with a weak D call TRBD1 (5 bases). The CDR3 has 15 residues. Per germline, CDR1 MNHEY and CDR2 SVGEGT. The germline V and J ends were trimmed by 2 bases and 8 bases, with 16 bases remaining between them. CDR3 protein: CASSYPQGALKPQHF. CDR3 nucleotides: TGTGCCAGCAGTTACCCCCAGGGCGCGCTTAAGCCCCAGCATTTT.

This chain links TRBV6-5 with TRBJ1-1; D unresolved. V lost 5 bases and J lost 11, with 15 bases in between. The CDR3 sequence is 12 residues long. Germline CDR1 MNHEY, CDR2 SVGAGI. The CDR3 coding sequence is TGTGCCAGCAGTACGTTTACATCGCCGGCTTTCTTT. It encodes CASSTFTSPAFF.

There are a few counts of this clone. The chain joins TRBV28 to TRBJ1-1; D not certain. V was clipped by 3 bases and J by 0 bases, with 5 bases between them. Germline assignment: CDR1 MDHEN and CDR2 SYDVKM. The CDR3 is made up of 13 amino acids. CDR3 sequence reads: CASSFSVNTEAFF. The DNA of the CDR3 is TGTGCCAGCAGTTTCAGCGTGAACACTGAAGCTTTCTTT.

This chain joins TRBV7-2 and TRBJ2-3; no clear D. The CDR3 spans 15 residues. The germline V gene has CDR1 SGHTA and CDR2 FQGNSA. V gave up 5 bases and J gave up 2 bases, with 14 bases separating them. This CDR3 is CASSLRGVYTDTQYF. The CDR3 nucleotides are TGTGCCAGCAGCCTTAGAGGAGTCTACACAGATACGCAGTATTTT.